The 17 T cell receptor beta chains below come from one sample, sequenced in a study of neurological immune-mediated disorders. TCRdb recomputed calls from the 5' RACE reads with MiXCR, one row per CDR3 protein. The table records roughly 28,000 distinct CDR3 sequences, roughly 12% of them present only once. The sequencing input was PBMCs. The source of these receptors is a man in his sixties in good health.

This clonotype showed up many times. This sequence joins TRBV28 and TRBJ1-6; 9 bases are shared with TRBD1. This CDR3 has 15 residues. CDR1 and CDR2 from the germline V gene are MDHEN and SYDVKM. With V trimmed by 3 bases and J by 10 bases, 7 bases remained unmatched. The chain's CDR3 is CASSFVDRGYSPLHF. In DNA form, the CDR3 reads TGTGCCAGCAGTTTCGTGGACAGGGGTTACTCACCCCTCCACTTT.

This clonotype was seen ten or more times. This chain links TRBV5-1 with TRBJ1-3; D is unresolved. Germline values: CDR1 SGHRS, CDR2 YFSETQ. The CDR3 has 16 residues. V was clipped by 3 bases and J by 0 bases, with 13 bases between them. The CDR3 nucleotides read TGCGCCAGCAGCTGGACGCCCGGATCCTCTGGAAACACCATATATTTT. It encodes CASSWTPGSSGNTIYF.

This clonotype was detected many times. The chain carries TRBV5-6 and TRBJ1-5; D gene ambiguous. Germline CDR1 and CDR2: SGHDT and YYEEEE. V dropped 1 base and J dropped 7 bases, with 9 bases sitting between them. This CDR3 contains 13 residues. CDR3 DNA sequence: TGTGCCAGCAGCTTGATGGGTTACCAGCCCCAGCATTTT. This gives the protein CASSLMGYQPQHF.

This clonotype was counted at least ten times. This chain uses TRBV18 with TRBJ2-1, with D possibly matching TRBD1 (6 bases). The CDR3 has 14 amino acids. With 3 bases removed from V and 3 bases from J, the gap between germline ends came to 9 bases. Germline CDR1 KGHSH, CDR2 LQKENI. The CDR3 coding sequence is TGTGCCAGCTCACCTCTGGACAGCTACAATGAGCAGTTCTTC. This sequence encodes CASSPLDSYNEQFF. Drawing the rest from reference TRBV18 and TRBJ2-1, the complete variable domain is NAGVMQNPRHLVRRRGQEARLRCSPMKGHSHVYWYRQLPEEGLKFMVYLQKENIIDESGMPKERFSAEFPKEGPSILRIQQVVRGDSAAYFCASSPLDSYNEQFFGPGTRLTVL.

The sample holds many counts of this clonotype. V and J are TRBV5-1 and TRBJ1-1; D is unclear. CDR1 is SGHRS, CDR2 YFSETQ, per germline. CDR3 size: 14 residues. With 2 bases removed from V and 4 bases from J, the gap between germline ends came to 12 bases. The CDR3 loop reads CASSFKDVSTEAFF. For the CDR3, the DNA is TGCGCCAGCAGCTTCAAAGACGTGAGCACTGAAGCTTTCTTT.

This clonotype was observed at least ten times. The chain recombines TRBV7-3 with TRBJ2-1; TRBD1 matches 7 bases. V dropped 5 bases and J dropped 2; count of bases not matched to a gene: 6. Germline V lookup: CDR1 SGHTA, CDR2 FQGTGA. The length of the CDR3 is 15 residues. Here the CDR3 DNA reads TGTGCCAGCAGCAAACAGGGGACGACCTACAATGAGCAGTTCTTC. The encoded protein is CASSKQGTTYNEQFF.

This clonotype was observed at least ten times. The chain links TRBV20-1 to TRBJ2-7; the match to TRBD2 covers 10 bases. The ends lost 6 bases at V and 0 bases at J; junction bases unmatched: 5. Germline V gives CDR1 DFQATT, CDR2 SNEGSKA (reference sequence). This CDR3 region has 14 residues. The CDR3 region is CSAATSGYSYEQYF. For the CDR3, the DNA is TGCAGTGCCGCGACTAGCGGGTACTCCTACGAGCAGTACTTC.

This clonotype was detected a few times. At one end the junction does not follow the germline gene, possibly because of a read error. This chain links TRBV7-2 with TRBJ1-5; possible D gene TRBD1, 5 bases. This CDR3 comprises 13 residues. Germline V gene data show CDR1 as SGHTA and CDR2 as FQGNSA. CDR3 coding DNA: TGTGCCAGCAGCACAGGCGGCGGTAAGCCCCAGAATTTT. Its translation: CASSTGGGKPQNF.

This clonotype was counted many times. The gene calls are TRBV10-2 and TRBJ2-5; D is possibly TRBD1 (6 bases). V shed 3 bases and J shed 6 bases, with 11 bases lying between them. This CDR3 is built from 13 residues. Germline-derived CDR1 and CDR2 are WSHSY and SAAADI. CDR3 sequence reads: CASSDGRGQTQYF. CDR3 bases: TGCGCCAGCAGTGATGGCAGGGGTCAGACCCAGTACTTC.

This clonotype came up many times. DNA for the CDR3: TGTGCCAGCAGCTGGGACAGGGGTGAGCAGTTCTTC. Its translation: CASSWDRGEQFF. The chain employs TRBV7-9 and TRBJ2-1; TRBD1 matches at 10 bases. Unmatched junction bases numbered 0, after V lost 4 bases and J lost 9 bases. The germline gives CDR1 SEHNR, CDR2 FQNEAQ (reference sequence). CDR3 length equals 12 residues.

This clonotype was recorded at least ten times. This chain uses TRBV29-1 with TRBJ2-7; D ambiguous. Trimming stripped 6 bases from V and 5 bases from J, with 14 bases between. The CDR3 loop spans 12 amino acids. CDR1 is SQVTM and CDR2 is ANQGSEA in the germline V gene. CDR3 DNA: TGCAGCGTGACCTGGCCAGGTGACGAGCAGTACTTC. Translating gives CSVTWPGDEQYF.

The table lists this clonotype with many counts. The chain uses TRBV18 and TRBJ2-7; D unclear. This CDR3 has 15 residues. The germline CDR1 and CDR2 sequences are KGHSH and LQKENI. V lost 1 base and J lost 0, with 10 bases in between. CDR3 protein: CASSPQGTSSYEQYF. For the CDR3, the DNA is TGTGCCAGCTCACCACAGGGAACCTCCTCCTACGAGCAGTACTTC.

This clonotype has more than one count but fewer than ten. The chain is built from TRBV5-1 and TRBJ2-7, with D tentatively TRBD1 (6 bases). CDR3 length equals 15 residues. V gave up 3 bases and J gave up 5 bases, with 18 bases separating them. Germline V CDR1 and CDR2: SGHRS, YFSETQ. Written as DNA, the CDR3 is TGCGCCAGCAGCTGGGGGCAGGGAAGCGGCCACGAGCAGTACTTC. Its translation: CASSWGQGSGHEQYF.

Ten or more counts support this clonotype. The J gene is TRBJ1-3, the V gene TRBV11-2; a weak D match, TRBD1 (5 bases). The CDR3 runs 15 residues. Germline loops: CDR1 SGHAT, CDR2 FQNNGV. Trimming stripped 2 bases from V and 8 bases from J, with 16 bases between. CDR3 DNA: TGTGCCAGCAGCTTAACGCGAGGACATGGGTACACCATATATTTT. It codes for CASSLTRGHGYTIYF.

This clonotype is medium-sized by share. The rearrangement links TRBV4-2 to TRBJ1-3; D is unclear. The germline V and J ends were trimmed by 0 bases and 0 bases, with 6 bases remaining between them. Looked up from germline, CDR1 is LGHNA and CDR2 is YNFKEQ. The CDR3 is made up of 15 amino acids. The CDR3 sequence: CASSQDRGSGNTIYF. The DNA of the CDR3 is TGTGCCAGCAGCCAAGATCGGGGCTCTGGAAACACCATATATTTT.

The J gene is TRBJ2-1, the V gene TRBV5-1, with 7 bases aligning to TRBD2. CDR1 SGHRS and CDR2 YFSETQ come from the germline V gene. The V and J ends lost 7 bases and 4 bases, in that order; junction bases with no gene match: 8. The CDR3 length is 14 residues. This CDR3 reads CASLDGRVYNEQFF. The CDR3 region has the DNA TGCGCCAGCTTGGATGGGAGGGTATACAATGAGCAGTTCTTC.

This clonotype was recorded many times. The rearrangement links TRBV6-5 to TRBJ2-1, with D possibly matching TRBD1 (6 bases). Germline-derived CDR1 and CDR2 are MNHEY and SVGAGI. V lost 3 bases and J lost 14, with 17 bases in between. The CDR3 spans 13 residues. CDR3 bases: TGTGCCAGCAGTTATAAGGGGGACACCGTGAAGTTCTTC. This gives the protein CASSYKGDTVKFF.